This T cell receptor (beta chain) was recorded in a study of cytomegalovirus exposure and HLA in healthy donors. Study-level information: Counted in an early data release were about 80 million unique TCRs from HLA-typed donors.

Germline V gene lookup returns CDR1 SGHVS and CDR2 FNYEAQ. This CDR3 is 13 amino acids long. V gave up 5 bases and J gave up 4 bases, with 11 bases separating them. Overall study findings and caveats: An observed cluster of highly shared sequence variants was recorded as a likely sequencing artifact.

Amplification used 60 Vbeta primers and 13 Jbeta primers. Only in-frame clones appear in the TCRdb table, and some are missing; sequencing was by immunoSEQ multiplex PCR. The sample records fewer than 200,000 clones, roughly 80% being singletons. With respect to this clone: Antigen specificity is unknown.

Sequencing used PBMCs. This receptor was taken from a man younger than 45 in good health and CMV-seronegative. This chain links TRBV7-6 with TRBJ2-5, with D unclear. The CDR3 reads CASSPRYGETQYF. In DNA form, the CDR3 reads TGTGCCAGCAGCCCCAGATATGGAGAGACCCAGTACTTC.